This record concerns one T cell receptor (beta chain) sequence. Everyone who took part was roughly 18 to 89 years old, and they came from about two dozen US areas. Participants in the exposed group had met a COVID-19 case in the 2 weeks before joining the study. Trimming removed 1 base from V and 12 bases from J, with 13 bases in between. The CDR3 totals 13 residues. The data derive from a study of blood T cell repertoires in COVID-19. Study as a whole: COVID-19 samples from acute and convalescent phases originated in the United States, Italy and Spain.

In the original workflow: Researchers report that nucleated cell counts were estimated from reference gene primer amplification. TCRdb's table, derived via immunoSEQ multiplex PCR, lists solely in-frame clones and lacks some. That table supplies the V and J calls and clone size; D and trimming were determined from the DNA. The table includes about 320,000 clones, about 85% detected once. The chain links TRBV12-3 or TRBV12-4 to TRBJ1-3; D is possibly TRBD1 (6 bases). The sample was PBMCs or T cells enriched from blood (not recorded which). The receptor comes from a woman aged 25 to 39 who had been exposed to COVID-19. The CDR3 here is CASSLGDTRSIYF. For the CDR3, the DNA is TGTGCCAGCAGTTTAGGGGACACCCGCAGCATATATTTT.